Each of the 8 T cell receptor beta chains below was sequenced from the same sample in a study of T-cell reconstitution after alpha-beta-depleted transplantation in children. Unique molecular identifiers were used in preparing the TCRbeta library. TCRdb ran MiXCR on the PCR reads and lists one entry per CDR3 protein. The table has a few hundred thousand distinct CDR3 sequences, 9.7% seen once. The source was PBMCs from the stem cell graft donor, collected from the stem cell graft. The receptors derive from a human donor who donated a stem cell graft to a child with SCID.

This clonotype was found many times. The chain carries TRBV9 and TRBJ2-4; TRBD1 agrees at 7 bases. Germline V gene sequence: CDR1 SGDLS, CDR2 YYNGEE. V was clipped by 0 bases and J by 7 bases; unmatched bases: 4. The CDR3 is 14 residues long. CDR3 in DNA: TGTGCCAGCAGCGTAGGAGGGGGCTTGAACATTCAGTACTTC. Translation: CASSVGGGLNIQYF.

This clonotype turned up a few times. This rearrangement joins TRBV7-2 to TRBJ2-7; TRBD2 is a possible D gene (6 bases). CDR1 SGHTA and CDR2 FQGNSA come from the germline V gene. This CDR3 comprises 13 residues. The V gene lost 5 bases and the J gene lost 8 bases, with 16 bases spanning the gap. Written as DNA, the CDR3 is TGTGCCAGCAGCCCACTGGGGAGGTCACAGCAGTACTTC. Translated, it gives CASSPLGRSQQYF.

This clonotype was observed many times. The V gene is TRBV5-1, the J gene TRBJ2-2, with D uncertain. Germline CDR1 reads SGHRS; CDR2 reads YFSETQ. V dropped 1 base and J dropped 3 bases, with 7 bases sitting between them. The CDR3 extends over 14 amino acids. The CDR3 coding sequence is TGCGCCAGCAGCTTGCAGGTCGACACCGGGGAGCTGTTTTTT. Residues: CASSLQVDTGELFF.

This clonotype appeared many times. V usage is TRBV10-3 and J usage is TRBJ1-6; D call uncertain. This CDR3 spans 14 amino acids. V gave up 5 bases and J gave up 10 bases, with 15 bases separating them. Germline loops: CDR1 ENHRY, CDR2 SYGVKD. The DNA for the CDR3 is TGTGCCATCAGTCTGACTGCGCCGGGGTCACCCCTCCACTTT. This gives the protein CAISLTAPGSPLHF.

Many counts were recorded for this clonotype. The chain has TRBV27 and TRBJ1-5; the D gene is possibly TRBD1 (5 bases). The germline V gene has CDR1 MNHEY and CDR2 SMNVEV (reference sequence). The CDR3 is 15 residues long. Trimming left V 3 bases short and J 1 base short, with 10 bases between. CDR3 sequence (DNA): TGTGCCAGCAGTTTTGACGGACACAGCAATCAGCCCCAGCATTTT. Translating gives CASSFDGHSNQPQHF.

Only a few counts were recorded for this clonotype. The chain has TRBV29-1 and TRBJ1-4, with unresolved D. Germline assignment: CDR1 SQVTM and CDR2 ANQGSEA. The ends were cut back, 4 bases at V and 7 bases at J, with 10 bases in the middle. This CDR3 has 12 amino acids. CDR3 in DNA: TGCAGCGTTGGACAAGGTTTTGAAAAACTGTTTTTT. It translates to CSVGQGFEKLFF.

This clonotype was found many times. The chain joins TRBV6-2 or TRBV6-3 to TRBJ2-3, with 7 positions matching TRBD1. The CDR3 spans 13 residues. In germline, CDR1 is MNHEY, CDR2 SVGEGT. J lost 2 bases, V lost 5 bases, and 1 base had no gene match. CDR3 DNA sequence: TGTGCCAGCAGTGGACAGGACACAGATACGCAGTATTTT. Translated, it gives CASSGQDTDTQYF.

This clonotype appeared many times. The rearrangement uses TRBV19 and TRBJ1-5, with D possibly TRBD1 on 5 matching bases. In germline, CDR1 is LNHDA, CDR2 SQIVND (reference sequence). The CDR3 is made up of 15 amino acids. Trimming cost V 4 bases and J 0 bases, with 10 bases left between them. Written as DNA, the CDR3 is TGTGCCAGTAGTACCAGACAGTATAGCAATCAGCCCCAGCATTTT. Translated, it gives CASSTRQYSNQPQHF.